These T cell receptor beta chains were read from a single sample in a study of blood T cell repertoires in COVID-19. Sequencing was performed with immunoSEQ multiplex PCR; in TCRdb, only in-frame clones are kept and a portion is missing. The sample includes roughly 150,000 clones, under 90% of them seen just once. Sample: peripheral blood. These receptors were taken from a woman aged 80 or older with acute or convalescent COVID-19. Both conserved end residues are part of each CDR3. D genes are given only for firm matches. Rows give clone size only sometimes, using once, few, many, or a class for an expanded clone.

j_call clone_size d_call v_call cdr3_nt cdr3_aa
TRBJ1-1 . . TRBV5-4 TGTGCCAGCAGCTTGGAACAGGGAAGGAACACTGAAGCTTTCTTT CASSLEQGRNTEAFF
TRBJ2-1 . TRBD2 TRBV2 TGTGCCAGCAGTGACCCTAGCGGAAGCTCCTACAATGAGCAGTTCTTC CASSDPSGSSYNEQFF
TRBJ2-7 once TRBD1 TRBV5-5 TGTGCCAGCAGCCTTGCCGGGACAGGGGCATTAGGAGACGAGCAGTACTTC CASSLAGTGALGDEQYF
TRBJ1-5 once . TRBV19 TGTGCCAGTAGAAGACAGAATCAGCCCCAGCATTTT CASRRQNQPQHF
TRBJ2-5 . TRBD2 TRBV28 TGTGCCAGCAGTCAAATAGCGGGGGCGAGCCAAGAGACCCAGTACTTC CASSQIAGASQETQYF
TRBJ1-5 . . TRBV28 TGTGCCAGCAGCTCAGACAGCTATAGCAATCAGCCCCAGCATTTT CASSSDSYSNQPQHF
TRBJ1-5 . TRBD1 TRBV4-1 TGCGCCAGCAGCCCTTGGGGGACAGGGAATCAGCCCCAGCATTTT CASSPWGTGNQPQHF
TRBJ2-3 . . TRBV7-9 TGTGCCAGCAGCTTAGATAGCGGAACAGATACGCAGTATTTT CASSLDSGTDTQYF
TRBJ2-1 . TRBD1 TRBV5-1 TGCGCCAGCAGCCTGGGACAGGGGGCAGGTACGAGGAAGTTCTTC CASSLGQGAGTRKFF
TRBJ2-2 . TRBD1 TRBV28 TGTGCCATCCAATCCCCGGGACAGGGGGTAGCCGGGGAGCTGTTTTTT CAIQSPGQGVAGELFF
TRBJ1-1 . TRBD1 TRBV19 TGTGCCAGTATGACAGGGTACACTGAAGCTTTCTTT CASMTGYTEAFF
TRBJ2-5 . TRBD1 TRBV5-1 TGCGCCAGCAGCCCCTTGGGACAGGGGGGGTCGGAGACCCAGTACTTC CASSPLGQGGSETQYF
TRBJ2-7 once . TRBV6-2/TRBV6-3 TGTGCCAGCACCCCTGTCAGCGAACCACGAAACGAGCAGTACTTC CASTPVSEPRNEQYF
TRBJ1-4 once TRBD1 TRBV6-5 TGTGCCAGCAGTCGGGACAGGGGAGAGGATGAAAAACTGTTTTTT CASSRDRGEDEKLFF
TRBJ2-5 . . TRBV7-3 TGTGCCAGCAGCCGCGGGCGCCAAGAGACCCAGTACTTC CASSRGRQETQYF
TRBJ1-2 . . TRBV13 TGTGCCAGCAGACCACCGGGACTGAACTATGGCTACACCTTC CASRPPGLNYGYTF
TRBJ2-2 once . TRBV18 TGTGCCAGCTCACCTTACACAGGGTTCACCGGGGAGCTGTTTTTT CASSPYTGFTGELFF
TRBJ2-1 . . TRBV5-1 TGCGCCAGCAGAATGAGTATCCAGGCCACAAGTGAGCAGTTCTTC CASRMSIQATSEQFF
TRBJ1-1 . TRBD1 TRBV5-4 TGTGCCAGCAGCTTGACAGGGGCCGAGACTGAAGCTTTCTTT CASSLTGAETEAFF
TRBJ1-1 . . TRBV29-1 TGCAGCGTTAAAAATTTTTGGGGCCCGAACACTGAAGCTTTCTTT CSVKNFWGPNTEAFF
TRBJ1-3 . . TRBV10-3 TGTGCCATCAGTGTCGCCCCGGCGGGCGCTGGAAACACCATATATTTT CAISVAPAGAGNTIYF
TRBJ1-1 . TRBD1 TRBV27 TGTGCCAGCAGGGGGACAGCCATGAACACTGAAGCTTTCTTT CASRGTAMNTEAFF
TRBJ2-5 . TRBD2 TRBV19 TGTGCCAGTAGTAAACTAGCGGGAGGGCCGGAGACCCAGTACTTC CASSKLAGGPETQYF
TRBJ1-5 . . TRBV19 TGTGCCAGTACGTACGGGAACCCTGGGGAGCCCCAGCATTTT CASTYGNPGEPQHF
TRBJ1-5 . . TRBV24-1 TGTGCCACCAGTGATTTGTATAGCAATCAGCCCCAGCATTTT CATSDLYSNQPQHF
TRBJ2-3 once . TRBV20-1 TGCAGTGCTAGAGCCGGGGAGACGCAGTATTTT CSARAGETQYF
TRBJ2-3 . TRBD1 TRBV18 TGTGCCAGCTCACCCGGACAGGGCACAGATACGCAGTATTTT CASSPGQGTDTQYF
TRBJ1-1 . . TRBV5-1 TGCGCCAGCAACCCGGGAGGAGGCGACACTGAAGCTTTCTTT CASNPGGGDTEAFF
TRBJ2-1 . . TRBV7-2 TGTGCCAGCAGCTCGGCCGCAACTAGTCGTGAGCAGTTCTTC CASSSAATSREQFF
TRBJ2-2 many TRBD1 TRBV7-9 TGTGCCAGCAGCTCCGACAGGGGAGACACCGGGGAGCTGTTTTTT CASSSDRGDTGELFF
TRBJ1-1 . TRBD1 TRBV19 TGTGCCAGTAGCGTGGGACAGACTAGAGCTTTCTTT CASSVGQTRAFF
TRBJ2-1 . TRBD2 TRBV12-3/TRBV12-4 TGTGCCAGCAGTCCCGGGACTAGCGGTGAGCAGTTCTTC CASSPGTSGEQFF
TRBJ2-2 . TRBD2 TRBV3-1/TRBV3-2 TGTGCCAGCAGCCCCAGGACTAGCGGGGGGTCCGACGGGGAGCTGTTTTTT CASSPRTSGGSDGELFF
TRBJ1-2 . . TRBV28 TGTGCCAGCAGTTCCGAAGTTCGGGTCTCGGGCTACACCTTC CASSSEVRVSGYTF
TRBJ2-7 . . TRBV18 TGTGCCAGCTCACCATATAAAGGGGTCGACGAGCAGTACTTC CASSPYKGVDEQYF